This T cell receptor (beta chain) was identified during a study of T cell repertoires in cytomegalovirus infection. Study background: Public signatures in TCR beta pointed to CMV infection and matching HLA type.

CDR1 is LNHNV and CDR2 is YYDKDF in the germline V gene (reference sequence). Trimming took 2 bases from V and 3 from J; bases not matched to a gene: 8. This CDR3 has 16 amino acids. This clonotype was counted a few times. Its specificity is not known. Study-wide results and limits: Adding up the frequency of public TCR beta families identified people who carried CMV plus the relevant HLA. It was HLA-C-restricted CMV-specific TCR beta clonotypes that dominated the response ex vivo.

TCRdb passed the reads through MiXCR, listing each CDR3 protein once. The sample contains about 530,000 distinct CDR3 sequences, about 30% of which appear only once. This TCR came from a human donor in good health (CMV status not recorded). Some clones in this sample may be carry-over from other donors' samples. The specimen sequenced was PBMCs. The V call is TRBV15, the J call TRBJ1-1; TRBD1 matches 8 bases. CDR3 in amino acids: CATSRSRTGTDTEAFF. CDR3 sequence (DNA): TGTGCCACCAGCAGATCACGGACAGGGACGGACACTGAAGCTTTCTTT.